The entry below gives a single TCR beta chain sequence along with its context. Samples came from patients with localized non-small cell lung adenocarcinoma. This sample is drawn from a study of CD4 and CD8 cells across lung adenocarcinoma regions. CDR3 length: 13 residues. CDR1 is WSHSY and CDR2 is SAAADI in the germline V gene. V shed 8 bases, J shed 4 bases, and the junction held 7 bases outside the gene matches. TCRdb independently ran MiXCR on the PCR reads; one entry per CDR3 protein. Seen here are more than 10,000 distinct CDR3 sequences, approximately 56% observed once, and the top ten hold under 40%.

The clonotype comes from a female donor with lung adenocarcinoma. The CD4 and CD8 labels of this study may be unreliable. Sequenced: CD8+ T cells from the margin of a lung tumor. This sequence joins TRBV10-2 and TRBJ2-5, with 7 bases aligning to TRBD2. CDR3 amino acids: CASAGTTGETQYF. The CDR3 DNA sequence: TGCGCCAGCGCCGGGACTACTGGAGAGACCCAGTACTTC.